Following are 10 T cell receptor beta chains from one sample sequenced in a study of blood T cell repertoires in COVID-19. Here immunoSEQ multiplex PCR was the method, and the copy in TCRdb shows in-frame clones only, minus some. This sample yields some 200,000 clones, of which roughly nine tenths are seen a single time; about 3.5% belongs to the top ten. The specimen sequenced was peripheral blood. These receptors all come from a man in his 70s with acute or convalescent COVID-19.

The chain has TRBV5-4 and TRBJ2-7, with TRBD1 matching 7 bases. The germline CDR1 and CDR2 sequences are SGHNT and YYREEE (reference sequence). The CDR3 sequence is 12 residues long. The J segment lost 6 bases and the V segment lost 4 bases, leaving 4 bases of the junction unmatched. The CDR3 DNA reads as TGTGCCAGCAGCCGGAACAGGGGCGAGCAGTACTTC. Translated, it gives CASSRNRGEQYF.

The chain recombines TRBV20-1 with TRBJ2-1; D unresolved. The ends were cut back, 3 bases at V and 6 bases at J, with 12 bases in the middle. Germline V gene data show CDR1 as DFQATT and CDR2 as SNEGSKA (reference sequence). The CDR3 loop spans 13 amino acids. As DNA, the CDR3 is TGCAGTGCTAGTAGTAGCCAACTCAATGAGCAGTTCTTC. Its protein product is CSASSSQLNEQFF.

CDR3 protein: CSVVRTGDEAGYTF. CDR3 nucleotide sequence: TGCAGCGTAGTTAGAACAGGAGATGAGGCTGGCTACACCTTC. This chain uses TRBV29-1 with TRBJ1-2, with D possibly matching TRBD1 (5 bases). This CDR3 has 14 amino acids. Trimming pared 6 bases from V and 7 bases from J, leaving 21 bases between. The germline V gene encodes CDR1 SQVTM and CDR2 ANQGSEA.

The rearrangement uses TRBV5-5 and TRBJ1-1; no firm D call. Germline CDR1 and CDR2: SGHKS and YYEKEE (reference sequence). Trimming stripped 1 base from V and 1 base from J, with 8 bases between. This CDR3 spans 14 amino acids. The CDR3 bases are TGTGCCAGCAGCTTGACACCTAGGAACACTGAAGCTTTCTTT. It encodes CASSLTPRNTEAFF.

The V and J genes are TRBV19 and TRBJ2-3; perhaps TRBD1 as D (6 bases). With 7 bases removed from V and 9 bases from J, the gap between germline ends came to 20 bases. CDR3 length: 14 residues. Germline V lookup: CDR1 LNHDA, CDR2 SQIVND (reference sequence). The CDR3 region is CASNPGTTRGTQYF. The CDR3 bases are TGTGCCAGTAACCCGGGGACAACTCGAGGGACGCAGTATTTT.

This clone was found a few times. V and J are TRBV6-5 and TRBJ1-6; 7 bases map to TRBD1. The V gene's germline CDR1 is MNHEY and CDR2 SVGAGI. The trim removed 5 bases at V and 7 bases at J, leaving 5 bases unmatched. The CDR3 runs to 14 residues. The DNA of the CDR3 is TGTGCCAGCAGTCCCCGACAGGGCAATTCACCCCTCCACTTT. Its translation: CASSPRQGNSPLHF.

The V call is TRBV7-9, the J call TRBJ1-2; no clear D. Trimming left V 2 bases short and J 6 bases short, with 7 bases between. CDR1 SEHNR and CDR2 FQNEAQ come from the germline V gene (reference sequence). CDR3 length: 12 amino acids. CDR3 sequence (DNA): TGTGCCAGCAGCTTAAGTAGCGATGGCTACACCTTC. This sequence encodes CASSLSSDGYTF.

In DNA, the CDR3 is TGTGCCACCTCACCAGGACAGTCATCGACGCAGTACTTC. Encoded protein: CATSPGQSSTQYF. The V and J genes are TRBV25-1 and TRBJ2-7, with D perhaps TRBD1 (6 bases). V gave up 10 bases and J gave up 9 bases, with 22 bases separating them. CDR1 and CDR2 from the germline V gene are MGHDK and SYGVNS. The CDR3 covers 13 residues.

The chain couples TRBV5-4 to TRBJ2-7; 9 positions match TRBD1. Trimming at V came to 5 bases and at J to 6 bases, leaving 9 bases not matched to a gene. Germline V gene data show CDR1 as SGHNT and CDR2 as YYREEE (reference sequence). This CDR3 comprises 14 residues. DNA for the CDR3: TGTGCCAGCAGTCTCCGGGACAGGGTATCCGAGCAGTACTTC. It yields the protein CASSLRDRVSEQYF.

This sequence joins TRBV7-3 and TRBJ1-1, with D maybe TRBD1 (5 bases). The CDR3 loop spans 18 amino acids. V was cut by 3 bases and J by 4 bases, with 24 bases left in between. Per germline, CDR1 SGHTA and CDR2 FQGTGA. The CDR3 DNA follows: TGTGCCAGCAGCTTGGGGCACGTAACTAGGAGGGCGAGCACTGAAGCTTTCTTT. The encoded protein is CASSLGHVTRRASTEAFF.